A single sample is the source of the 5 T cell receptor beta chains below, sequenced in a study of CD4+ T cells in melanoma. Sequencing was performed with immunoSEQ multiplex PCR; in TCRdb, only in-frame clones are kept and a portion is missing. In the table there are about 14,000 clones, about three quarters of which are singletons. The sample consisted of cells from a culture (not recorded whether cultured in vitro). The receptors shown here come from a human donor with melanoma.

The sample holds one count of this clone. One junction end does not reproduce the germline sequence, and a read error may be involved. The genes are TRBV18 and TRBJ1-5, with 7 nucleotides matching TRBD1. Looked up from germline, CDR1 is KGHSH and CDR2 is LQKENI. The CDR3 extends over 14 amino acids. This chain's CDR3 is CASSPQGRNQPQHF. Written as DNA, the CDR3 is TGTGCCAGCTCTCCACAGGGGCGGAATCAGCCCCAGCATTTT.

The CDR3 loop reads CASSPPGWVSNEQFF. The CDR3 nucleotides read TGTGCCAGCTCACCACCCGGTTGGGTGTCCAATGAGCAGTTCTTC. This chain links TRBV18 with TRBJ2-1; D is undetermined. Germline loops: CDR1 KGHSH, CDR2 LQKENI. V was pared by 0 bases and J by 6 bases, with 12 bases between. The CDR3 extends over 15 amino acids.

This chain connects TRBV11-2 to TRBJ2-5, with unresolved D. This CDR3 region has 12 residues. The V gene's germline CDR1 is SGHAT and CDR2 FQNNGV. Between the trimmed V and J ends, which lost 5 bases and 9 bases, there was a span of 13 bases. The CDR3 sequence is CASSLQAAAQYF. The CDR3 DNA reads as TGTGCCAGCAGCCTCCAGGCTGCCGCCCAGTACTTC.

This sequence joins TRBV5-5 and TRBJ2-7, with 9 bases that match TRBD2. This CDR3 spans 17 amino acids. J was trimmed by 0 bases and V by 4 bases; bases with no gene match: 11. Per the germline V gene, CDR1 is SGHKS and CDR2 is YYEKEE (reference sequence). The CDR3 sequence is CASSQEKRGAFSYEQYF. Here the CDR3 DNA reads TGTGCCAGCAGCCAAGAGAAGCGGGGGGCTTTCTCCTACGAGCAGTACTTC.

The chain is built from TRBV9 and TRBJ1-1; D might be TRBD1 (5 bases). Trimming took off 4 bases at V and 0 bases at J, with 16 bases between the two ends. Germline V gives CDR1 SGDLS, CDR2 YYNGEE. This CDR3 has 16 residues. The CDR3 bases are TGTGCCAGCAGCCCCCAACCGGGAGGGGTGAACACTGAAGCTTTCTTT. Its protein product is CASSPQPGGVNTEAFF.